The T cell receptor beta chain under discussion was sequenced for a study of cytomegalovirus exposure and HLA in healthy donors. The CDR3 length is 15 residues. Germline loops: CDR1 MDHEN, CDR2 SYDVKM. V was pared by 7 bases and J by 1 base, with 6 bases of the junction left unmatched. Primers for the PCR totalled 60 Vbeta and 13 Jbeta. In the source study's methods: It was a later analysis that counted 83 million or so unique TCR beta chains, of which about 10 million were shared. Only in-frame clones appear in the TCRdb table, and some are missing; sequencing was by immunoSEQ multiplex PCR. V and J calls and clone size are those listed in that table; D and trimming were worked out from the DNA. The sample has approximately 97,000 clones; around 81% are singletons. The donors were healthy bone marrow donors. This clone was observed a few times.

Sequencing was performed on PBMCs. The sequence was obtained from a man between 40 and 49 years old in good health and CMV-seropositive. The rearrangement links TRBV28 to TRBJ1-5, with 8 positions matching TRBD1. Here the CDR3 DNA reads TGTGCCAGCATCAAACAGGGGGAGAGCAATCAGCCCCAGCATTTT. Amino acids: CASIKQGESNQPQHF. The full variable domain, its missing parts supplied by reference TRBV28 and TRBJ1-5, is DVKVTQSSRYLVKRTGEKVFLECVQDMDHENMFWYRQDPGLGLRLIYFSYDVKMKEKGDIPEGYSVSREKKERFSLILESASTNQTSMYLCASIKQGESNQPQHFGDGTRLSIL.